This T cell receptor beta chain is drawn from a study of shared clonotypes between healthy human individuals. Some clones are missing from TCRdb's copy, which holds only in-frame ones; the method was immunoSEQ multiplex PCR. This repertoire shows more than 2,000,000 clones, about 92% found once; its top ten account for around 0.15%. V shed 5 bases, J shed 3 bases, and the junction held 10 bases outside the gene matches. This CDR3 region has 16 residues. Germline lookup yields CDR1 KGHSH and CDR2 LQKENI. The receptor comes from a man between 18 and 35 years old in good health. Sequences were obtained from naive CD4+ T cells sorted from blood. Subset meaning: CD45RA+ positively selected. This chain uses TRBV18 with TRBJ1-5; 7 nucleotides line up with TRBD1. For the CDR3, the DNA is TGTGCCAGCTCAAGCGGACAGGCCGGGCTCAATCAGCCCCAGCATTTT. Protein sequence: CASSSGQAGLNQPQHF.